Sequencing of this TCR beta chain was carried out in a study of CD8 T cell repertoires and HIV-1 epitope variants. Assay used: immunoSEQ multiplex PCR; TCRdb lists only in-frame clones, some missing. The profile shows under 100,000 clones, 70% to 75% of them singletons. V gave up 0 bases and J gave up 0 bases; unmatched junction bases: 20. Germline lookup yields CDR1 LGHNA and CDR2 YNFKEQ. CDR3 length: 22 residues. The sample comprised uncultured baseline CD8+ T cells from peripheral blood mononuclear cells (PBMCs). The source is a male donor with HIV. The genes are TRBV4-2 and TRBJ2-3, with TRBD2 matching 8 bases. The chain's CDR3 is CASSQDGPRTSSILTSTDTQYF. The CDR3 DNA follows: TGTGCCAGCAGCCAAGACGGCCCGAGGACTAGCAGTATATTAACTAGCACAGATACGCAGTATTTT.